This T cell receptor beta chain was identified in a study of T cells in localized non-small cell lung cancer. Assay: immunoSEQ multiplex PCR; the TCRdb copy retains only in-frame clones and omits some. The data show more than 25,000 clones, with 89% seen just once and 10% held by the top ten. This CDR3 is 15 amino acids long. The germline CDR1 and CDR2 sequences are SGHNT and YYREEE (reference sequence). J was trimmed by 4 bases and V by 3 bases; bases with no gene match: 7. This material consisted of peripheral blood, taken before any cancer treatment. This sequence originates from a woman aged 40-70 years with stage I lung adenocarcinoma. V usage is TRBV5-4 and J usage is TRBJ1-2; TRBD1 agrees at 9 bases. CDR3 protein: CASSSPGQGVYGYTF. The CDR3 coding sequence is TGTGCCAGCAGCTCTCCGGGACAGGGAGTCTATGGCTACACCTTC.